This T cell receptor beta chain was recovered during a study of T cell responses to AZD1222 COVID-19 vaccine. Sequencing used immunoSEQ multiplex PCR; TCRdb keeps in-frame clones, though not all of them. This sample carries some 130,000 clones, just over 90% of them seen once, and the ten largest clones take about 1%. The material sequenced was peripheral blood, taken 28 days after the second AZD1222 dose. This receptor was identified in an adult who received the AZD1222 COVID-19 vaccine.

The CDR3 sequence: CASSPTVTVYYGYTF. CDR3 nucleotides: TGTGCCAGCAGCCCGACCGTGACAGTATACTATGGCTACACCTTC. The chain recombines TRBV5-5 with TRBJ1-2, with a weak D call TRBD1 (5 bases). The CDR3 loop spans 15 amino acids. Germline CDR1 and CDR2: SGHKS and YYEKEE (reference sequence). Trimming stripped 4 bases from V and 3 bases from J, with 16 bases between. Using reference TRBV5-5 and TRBJ1-2 for the parts outside the CDR3, the full variable domain is DAGVTQSPTHLIKTRGQQVTLRCSPISGHKSVSWYQQVLGQGPQFIFQYYEKEERGRGNFPDRFSARQFPNYSSELNVNALLLGDSALYLCASSPTVTVYYGYTFGSGTRLTVV.